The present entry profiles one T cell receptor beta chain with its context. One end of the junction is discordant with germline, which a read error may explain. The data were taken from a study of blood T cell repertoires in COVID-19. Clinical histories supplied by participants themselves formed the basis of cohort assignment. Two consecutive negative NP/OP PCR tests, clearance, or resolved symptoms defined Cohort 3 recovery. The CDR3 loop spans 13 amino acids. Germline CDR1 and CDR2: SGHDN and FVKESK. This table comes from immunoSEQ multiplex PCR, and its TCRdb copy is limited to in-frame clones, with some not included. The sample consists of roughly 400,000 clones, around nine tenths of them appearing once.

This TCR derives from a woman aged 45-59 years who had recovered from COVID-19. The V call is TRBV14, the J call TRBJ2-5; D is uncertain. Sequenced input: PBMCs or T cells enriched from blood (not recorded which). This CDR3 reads CASSPLLKDTQYF. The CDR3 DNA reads TGTGCCAGCAGCCCTCTACTGAAAGATACCCAGTACTTC. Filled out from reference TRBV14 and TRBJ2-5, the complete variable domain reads EAGVTQFPSHSVIEKGQTVTLRCDPISGHDNLYWYRRVMGKEIKFLLHFVKESKQDESGMPNNRFLAERTGGTYSTLKVQPAELEDSGVYFCASSPLLKDTQYFGPGTRLLVL.